The T cell receptor (beta chain) under discussion was sequenced for a study of T cells after yellow fever vaccination. There are a few counts of this clonotype. Each CDR3 protein is one row after TCRdb ran MiXCR on the 5' RACE reads. The sample consists of some 390,000 distinct CDR3 sequences, roughly a sixth of them appearing once. The receptor comes from a man aged 18 to 29 who received the YFV17D yellow fever vaccine. The source was PBMCs, collected before the yellow fever booster vaccination.

The CDR3 loop is CASSRTGTVNTEAFF. The CDR3 coding sequence is TGTGCCAGCAGCAGAACAGGGACGGTGAACACTGAAGCTTTCTTT. The chain carries TRBV7-8 and TRBJ1-1, with D maybe TRBD1 (6 bases). The germline V gene encodes CDR1 SGHVS and CDR2 FQNEAQ. CDR3 length: 15 amino acids. V lost 5 bases and J 0 bases, leaving 13 bases between the germline ends.